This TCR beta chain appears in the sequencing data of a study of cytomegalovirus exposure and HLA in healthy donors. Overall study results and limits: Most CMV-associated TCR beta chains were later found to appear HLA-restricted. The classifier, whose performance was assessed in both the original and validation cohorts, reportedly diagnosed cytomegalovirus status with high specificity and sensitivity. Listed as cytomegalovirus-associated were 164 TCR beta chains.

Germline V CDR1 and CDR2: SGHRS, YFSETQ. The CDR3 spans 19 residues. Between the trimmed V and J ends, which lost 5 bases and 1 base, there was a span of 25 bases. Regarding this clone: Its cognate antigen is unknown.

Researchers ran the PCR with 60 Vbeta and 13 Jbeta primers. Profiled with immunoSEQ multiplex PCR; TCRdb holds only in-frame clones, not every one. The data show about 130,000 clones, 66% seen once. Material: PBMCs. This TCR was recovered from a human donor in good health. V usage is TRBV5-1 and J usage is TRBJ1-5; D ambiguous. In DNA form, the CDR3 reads TGCGCCAGCAGAGGAGGCGTCGAGACACTTGGAAACAGCAATCAGCCCCAGCATTTT. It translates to CASRGGVETLGNSNQPQHF.